Sequencing of this T cell receptor (beta chain) was carried out in a study of graft-versus-host responses after intestinal transplantation. On the study more broadly: All recipients were given anti-thymocyte globulin induction, and tacrolimus and steroids were then administered for around three years.

Notes on this clone: Its matching antigen is unknown.

Study-wide findings and caveats: Allografts of one patient group, those with graft-donor T cell macrochimerism, had high graft-versus-host to host-versus-graft clonal ratios. Early post-transplant HvG declines showed an association with peak circulating GvH clone levels.

Trimming took 6 bases from V and 0 from J; bases not matched to a gene: 1. Germline loops: CDR1 MGHRA, CDR2 YSYEKL. This CDR3 region has 13 residues. TCRdb's table, derived via immunoSEQ multiplex PCR, lists solely in-frame clones and lacks some. Among around 90,000 clones, 80% to 95% were seen once, and the ten largest hold over 0.45%. The rearrangement links TRBV4-1 to TRBJ2-7; 8 positions match TRBD2. Sequenced here: unstimulated CD8+ T cells sorted from spleen or lymph node cells, sampled before intestinal transplant. The sequence derives from a human donor who received an intestinal transplant. As DNA, the CDR3 is TGCGCCAGCAGACTAGCGGACTCCTACGAGCAGTACTTC. Translated, it gives CASRLADSYEQYF.